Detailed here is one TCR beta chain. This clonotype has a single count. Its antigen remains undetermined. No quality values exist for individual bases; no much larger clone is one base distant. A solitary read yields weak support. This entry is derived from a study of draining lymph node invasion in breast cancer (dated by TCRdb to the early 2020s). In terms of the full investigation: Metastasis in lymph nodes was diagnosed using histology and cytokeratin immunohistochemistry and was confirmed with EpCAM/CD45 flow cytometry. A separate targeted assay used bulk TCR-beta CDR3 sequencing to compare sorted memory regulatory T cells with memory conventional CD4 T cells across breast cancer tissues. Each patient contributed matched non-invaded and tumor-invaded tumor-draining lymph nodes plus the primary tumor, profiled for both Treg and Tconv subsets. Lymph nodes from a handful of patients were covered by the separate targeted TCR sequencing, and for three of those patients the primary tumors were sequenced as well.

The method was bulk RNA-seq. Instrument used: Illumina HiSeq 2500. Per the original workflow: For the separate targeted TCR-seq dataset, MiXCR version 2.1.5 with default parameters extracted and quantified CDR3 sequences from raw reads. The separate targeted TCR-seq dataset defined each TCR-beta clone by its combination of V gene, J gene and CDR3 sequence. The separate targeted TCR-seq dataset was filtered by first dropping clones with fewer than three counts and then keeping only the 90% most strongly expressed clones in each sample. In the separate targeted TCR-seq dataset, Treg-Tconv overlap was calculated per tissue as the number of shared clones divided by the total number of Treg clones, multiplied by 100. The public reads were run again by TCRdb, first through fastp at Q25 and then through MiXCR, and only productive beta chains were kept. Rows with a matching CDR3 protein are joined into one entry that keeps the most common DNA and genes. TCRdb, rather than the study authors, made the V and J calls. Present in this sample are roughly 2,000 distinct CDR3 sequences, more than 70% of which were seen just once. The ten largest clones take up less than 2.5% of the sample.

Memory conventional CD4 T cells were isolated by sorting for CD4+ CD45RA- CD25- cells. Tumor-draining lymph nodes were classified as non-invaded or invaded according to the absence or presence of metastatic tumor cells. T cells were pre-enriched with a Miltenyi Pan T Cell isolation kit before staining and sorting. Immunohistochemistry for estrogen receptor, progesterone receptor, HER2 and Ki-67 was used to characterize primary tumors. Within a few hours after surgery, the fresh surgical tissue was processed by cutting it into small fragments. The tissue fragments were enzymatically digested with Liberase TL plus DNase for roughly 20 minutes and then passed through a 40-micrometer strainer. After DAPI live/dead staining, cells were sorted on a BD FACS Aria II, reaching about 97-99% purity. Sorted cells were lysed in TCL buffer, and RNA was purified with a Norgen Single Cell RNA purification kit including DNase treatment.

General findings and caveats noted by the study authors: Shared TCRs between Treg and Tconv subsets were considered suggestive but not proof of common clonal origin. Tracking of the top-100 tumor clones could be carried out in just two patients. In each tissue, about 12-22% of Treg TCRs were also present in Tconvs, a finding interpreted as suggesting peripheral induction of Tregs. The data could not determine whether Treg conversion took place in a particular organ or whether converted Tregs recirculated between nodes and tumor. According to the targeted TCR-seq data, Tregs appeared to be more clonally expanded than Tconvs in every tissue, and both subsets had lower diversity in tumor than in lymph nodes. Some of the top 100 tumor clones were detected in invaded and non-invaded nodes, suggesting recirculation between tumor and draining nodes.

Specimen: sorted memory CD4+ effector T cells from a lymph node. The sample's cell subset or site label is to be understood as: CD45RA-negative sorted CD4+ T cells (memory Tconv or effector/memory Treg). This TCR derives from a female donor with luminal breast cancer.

At the DNA level, the sequence is TGTGCCAGCAGCTTGGATGGACAGACCCACAATGAGCAGTTCTTC. Its product reads: CASSLDGQTHNEQFF. The chain couples TRBV5-5 to TRBJ2-1; a tentative D call is TRBD1 (6 bases match). Looking up the germline V gene (reference sequence) yields CDR1 SGHKS and CDR2 YYEKEE. V was cut back by 0 bases and J by 5 bases, leaving a gap of 12 bases between them. Inclusive of the bounding cysteine and phenylalanine, the CDR3 is 15 residues long. Only CDR3 DNA remains: 45 bases, in frame from the first base.